This T cell receptor beta chain derives from a study of T cell responses to AZD1222 COVID-19 vaccine. V lost 4 bases to trimming and J lost 3 bases; unmatched junction nucleotides: 9. This CDR3 has 15 residues. The V gene's germline CDR1 is MDHEN and CDR2 SYDVKM. Sequenced by immunoSEQ multiplex PCR; TCRdb stores in-frame clones only, minus some. The sample contains about 120,000 clones, approximately 90% of which appear only once. The sequence was collected from an adult in good health. This chain uses TRBV28 with TRBJ2-7, with 7 bases aligning to TRBD1. The starting material was peripheral blood, obtained on day 0 of AZD1222 vaccination. The CDR3 DNA sequence: TGTGCCAGCAGTTCCTACCACCGACAGGGCTACGAGCAGTACTTC. This translates into CASSSYHRQGYEQYF.